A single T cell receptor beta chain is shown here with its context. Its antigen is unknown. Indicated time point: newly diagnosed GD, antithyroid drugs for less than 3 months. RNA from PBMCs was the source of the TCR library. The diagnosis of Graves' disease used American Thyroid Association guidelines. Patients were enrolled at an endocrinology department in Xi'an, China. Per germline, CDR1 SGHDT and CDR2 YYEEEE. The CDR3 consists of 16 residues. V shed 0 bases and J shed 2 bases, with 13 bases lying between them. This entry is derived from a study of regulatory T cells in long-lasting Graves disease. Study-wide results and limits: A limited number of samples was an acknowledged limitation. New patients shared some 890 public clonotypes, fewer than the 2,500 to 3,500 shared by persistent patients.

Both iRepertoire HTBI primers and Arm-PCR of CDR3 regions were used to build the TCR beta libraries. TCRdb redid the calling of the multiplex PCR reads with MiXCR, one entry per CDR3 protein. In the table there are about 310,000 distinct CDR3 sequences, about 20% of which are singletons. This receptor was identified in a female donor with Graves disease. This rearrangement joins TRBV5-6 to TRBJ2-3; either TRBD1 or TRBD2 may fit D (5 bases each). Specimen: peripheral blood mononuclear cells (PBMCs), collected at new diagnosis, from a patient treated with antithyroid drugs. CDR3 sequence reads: CASSLGSVGPTDTQYF. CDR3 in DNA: TGTGCCAGCAGCTTGGGATCTGTGGGACCCACAGATACGCAGTATTTT.